Listed here are 3 T cell receptor beta chains from one sample, sequenced in a study of blood T cell repertoires in COVID-19. Repertoires were generated with immunoSEQ multiplex PCR, while TCRdb's copy carries only in-frame clones and drops some. The table includes hundreds of thousands of clones, about 89% detected once. The source material was peripheral blood. The receptor source for this set is a woman in her 30s with acute or convalescent COVID-19.

In its sample, this clone was seen a few times. V and J are TRBV10-3 and TRBJ1-1; 7 nucleotides align to TRBD1. The CDR3 totals 13 residues. CDR1 and CDR2 (germline): ENHRY, SYGVKD. Trimming took 3 bases from V and 3 from J; bases not matched to a gene: 1. DNA of the CDR3: TGTGCCATCAGTGACAGGGGGTACACTGAAGCTTTCTTT. Translating it yields CAISDRGYTEAFF.

The V and J genes are TRBV28 and TRBJ1-2, with a tentative D call TRBD1 (6 bases). V was clipped by 2 bases and J by 4 bases, with 14 bases between them. The CDR3 covers 15 residues. The germline gives CDR1 MDHEN, CDR2 SYDVKM. CDR3 DNA sequence: TGTGCCAGCAGTTTAATTCGGGGGGCAGGCTATGGCTACACCTTC. This gives the protein CASSLIRGAGYGYTF.

The chain employs TRBV7-7 and TRBJ2-5, with a weak D call TRBD1 (6 bases). CDR3 size: 15 residues. Per the germline V gene, CDR1 is SSHAT and CDR2 is FNYEAQ (reference sequence). Trimming removed 2 bases from V and 2 bases from J, with 12 bases in between. The CDR3 protein is CASSLRVGQQETQYF. DNA for the CDR3: TGTGCCAGCAGCTTACGCGTGGGACAACAAGAGACCCAGTACTTC.